These 16 T cell receptor beta chains were all obtained from the same sample, sequenced in a study of cytotoxic CD8 clonotypes in ibrutinib-treated CLL (dated by TCRdb to the early 2020s). Receptors were amplified or captured by the immunoSEQ multiplex PCR assay. TCRdb carries this immuneACCESS record with in-frame sequences only. Its versions omit some clonotypes, under half of them owing to an unresolved V gene in the studies checked, with the rest unexplained. The table for this sample lists about 140,000 clones; around 80% of them were counted only once. Of the sample, about 7.6% is held by the ten largest clones. The specimen comprised PBMCs, sampled after 36 months of ibrutinib treatment. The receptor set was obtained from a human donor with chronic lymphocytic leukemia.

V and J are TRBV25-1 and TRBJ1-1, with D uncertain. Trimming stripped 5 bases from V and 4 bases from J, with 11 bases between. CDR3 length: 13 amino acids. CDR1 MGHDK and CDR2 SYGVNS come from the germline V gene. In DNA, the CDR3 is TGTGCCAGCAGTCCACCGCTTGGCACTGAAGCTTTCTTT. Translated: CASSPPLGTEAFF.

As for this clone: Other DNA variants within this sample encode the same CDR3. The genes are TRBV6-1 and TRBJ2-7; 7 bases are a match to TRBD2. V trimming: 8 bases; J trimming: 0 bases; junction bases outside the gene matches: 7. Germline CDR1 MNHNS, CDR2 SASEGT. This CDR3 has 14 amino acids. The CDR3 DNA reads TGTGCCAGCCGGGACTACCAGAGCTCCTACGAGCAGTACTTC. Translation gives CASRDYQSSYEQYF.

This chain links TRBV27 with TRBJ2-7; D might be TRBD2 (6 bases). V was cut by 1 base and J by 2 bases, with 9 bases left in between. This CDR3 has 14 amino acids. Germline CDR1 reads MNHEY; CDR2 reads SMNVEV (reference sequence). CDR3: CASSLYGGTYEQYF. CDR3 coding DNA: TGTGCCAGCAGTTTATATGGGGGGACCTACGAGCAGTACTTC.

The sample holds a few counts of this clone. This chain joins TRBV28 and TRBJ2-2; TRBD2 aligns across 8 bases. Germline V gene data show CDR1 as MDHEN and CDR2 as SYDVKM. The CDR3 totals 15 residues. J was trimmed by 5 bases and V by 2 bases; bases with no gene match: 4. The CDR3 is CASSLGPSGTGELFF. CDR3 bases: TGTGCCAGCAGTTTAGGACCTAGCGGGACCGGGGAGCTGTTTTTT.

This rearrangement joins TRBV7-9 to TRBJ1-3; D ambiguous. The CDR3 is made up of 15 amino acids. Trimming removed 5 bases at V and 0 bases at J, with 11 bases between. Germline assignment: CDR1 SEHNR and CDR2 FQNEAQ (reference sequence). The DNA of the CDR3 is TGTGCCAGCAGCCTAGTTGGTGGCTCTGGAAACACCATATATTTT. The encoded protein is CASSLVGGSGNTIYF. The variable domain in full, with the rest retrieved from reference TRBV7-9 and TRBJ1-3, is DTGVSQNPRHKITKRGQNVTFRCDPISEHNRLYWYRQTLGQGPEFLTYFQNEAQLEKSRLLSDRFSAERPKGSFSTLEIQRTEQGDSAMYLCASSLVGGSGNTIYFGEGSWLTVV.

This clone was seen only a few times. J is TRBJ2-3 and V is TRBV13, with 9 bases matching TRBD2. In germline, CDR1 is PRHDT, CDR2 FYEKMQ (reference sequence). The CDR3 covers 17 residues. Trimming took 5 bases from V and 4 from J; bases not matched to a gene: 13. The CDR3, as DNA: TGTGCCAGCAGCCCAGATAGCGGGAGTGGGGTCTCAGATACGCAGTATTTT. Translating it yields CASSPDSGSGVSDTQYF.

The CDR3 DNA is TGTGCCAGCAGCTTATGGCGGGAGCCGTCCTACAATGAGCAGTTCTTC. The encoded protein is CASSLWREPSYNEQFF. V gene TRBV11-1 combines with J gene TRBJ2-1, with 7 bases matching TRBD2. Trimming cost V 2 bases and J 1 base; bases outside gene matches: 5. The CDR3 spans 16 residues. From germline, CDR1 is SGHAT and CDR2 FQDESV (reference sequence).

Only one count was recorded for this clone. The same CDR3 is also encoded by other DNA sequences in this sample. This chain connects TRBV6-5 to TRBJ1-2; D may be TRBD1 (6 bases). Trimming removed 6 bases from V and 2 bases from J, with 10 bases in between. This CDR3 is 13 amino acids long. CDR1 is MNHEY, CDR2 SVGAGI, per germline. CDR3 residues: CASRRDRNYGYTF. CDR3 bases: TGTGCCAGCAGGCGAGACAGGAACTATGGCTACACCTTC.

This clone turned up a few times. This chain joins TRBV7-9 and TRBJ2-7, with 8 bases matching TRBD1. There are 14 residues in the CDR3. The germline V gene has CDR1 SEHNR and CDR2 FQNEAQ (reference sequence). The junction had 4 bases not matched to a gene; V was cut back by 0 bases and J by 6 bases. CDR3 nucleotide sequence: TGTGCCAGCAGCTTAGCAACAGGGGGGCGCGAGCAGTACTTC. Protein: CASSLATGGREQYF.

The chain couples TRBV7-9 to TRBJ2-4; D is tentatively TRBD1 or TRBD2 (5 bases each). The CDR3 length is 16 residues. The V gene's germline CDR1 is SEHNR and CDR2 FQNEAQ (reference sequence). The ends were cut back, 5 bases at V and 0 bases at J, with 14 bases in the middle. The CDR3 sequence is CASSLGDSLAKNIQYF. CDR3 coding DNA: TGTGCCAGCAGCCTGGGGGATTCTTTAGCCAAAAACATTCAGTACTTC.

This clone showed up just a few times. The V call is TRBV6-5, the J call TRBJ2-7, with 9 bases fitting TRBD2. CDR1 is MNHEY and CDR2 is SVGAGI in the germline V gene. This CDR3 comprises 14 residues. After removal of 2 bases from V and 5 bases from J, the junction contained 4 bases not matched to a gene. The CDR3 region has the DNA TGTGCCAGCAGTTACGATAGCGGGAGAAACGAGCAGTACTTC. Protein sequence: CASSYDSGRNEQYF.

The chain links TRBV28 to TRBJ1-2; D uncertain. The V gene lost 5 bases and the J gene lost 5 bases, with 6 bases spanning the gap. The CDR3 is made up of 11 amino acids. Germline CDR1 MDHEN, CDR2 SYDVKM. The CDR3 nucleotides read TGTGCCAGCAGTCCCGGTTATGGCTACACCTTC. Its translation is CASSPGYGYTF.

This chain uses TRBV4-2 with TRBJ1-3; D unclear. The CDR3 is made up of 16 amino acids. Germline-derived CDR1 and CDR2 are LGHNA and YNFKEQ. Trimming took off 0 bases at V and 0 bases at J, with 9 bases between the two ends. The CDR3 nucleotides read TGTGCCAGCAGCCAAGACCGCCCACCCTCTGGAAACACCATATATTTT. Amino acids: CASSQDRPPSGNTIYF.

The chain recombines TRBV25-1 with TRBJ1-5; D unclear. Germline V gene sequence: CDR1 MGHDK, CDR2 SYGVNS. V lost 8 bases to trimming and J lost 8 bases, with 13 bases between them. The CDR3 totals 12 residues. CDR3 sequence (DNA): TGTGCCAGCGAGTCGGTGCCCGAGCCCCAGCATTTT. Translated, it gives CASESVPEPQHF. The variable domain in full, with the rest retrieved from reference TRBV25-1 and TRBJ1-5, is EADIYQTPRYLVIGTGKKITLECSQTMGHDKMYWYQQDPGMELHLIHYSYGVNSTEKGDLSSESTVSRIRTEHFPLTLESARPSHTSQYLCASESVPEPQHFGDGTRLSIL.

This rearrangement joins TRBV4-1 to TRBJ2-1; 7 nucleotides match TRBD1. V trimming: 3 bases; J trimming: 7 bases; junction bases outside the gene matches: 6. The CDR3 totals 14 residues. Germline loops: CDR1 MGHRA, CDR2 YSYEKL. The CDR3 sequence is CASSQGTVWNEQFF. In nucleotides, the CDR3 is TGCGCCAGCAGCCAGGGGACAGTCTGGAATGAGCAGTTCTTC.

The chain uses TRBV7-9 and TRBJ2-7; TRBD1 agrees at 8 bases. The trim removed 5 bases at V and 3 bases at J, leaving 6 bases unmatched. The germline gives CDR1 SEHNR, CDR2 FQNEAQ (reference sequence). CDR3 length: 14 residues. The CDR3 coding sequence is TGTGCCAGCAGCCTTGACAGGGGTTACTACGAGCAGTACTTC. Translating it yields CASSLDRGYYEQYF.